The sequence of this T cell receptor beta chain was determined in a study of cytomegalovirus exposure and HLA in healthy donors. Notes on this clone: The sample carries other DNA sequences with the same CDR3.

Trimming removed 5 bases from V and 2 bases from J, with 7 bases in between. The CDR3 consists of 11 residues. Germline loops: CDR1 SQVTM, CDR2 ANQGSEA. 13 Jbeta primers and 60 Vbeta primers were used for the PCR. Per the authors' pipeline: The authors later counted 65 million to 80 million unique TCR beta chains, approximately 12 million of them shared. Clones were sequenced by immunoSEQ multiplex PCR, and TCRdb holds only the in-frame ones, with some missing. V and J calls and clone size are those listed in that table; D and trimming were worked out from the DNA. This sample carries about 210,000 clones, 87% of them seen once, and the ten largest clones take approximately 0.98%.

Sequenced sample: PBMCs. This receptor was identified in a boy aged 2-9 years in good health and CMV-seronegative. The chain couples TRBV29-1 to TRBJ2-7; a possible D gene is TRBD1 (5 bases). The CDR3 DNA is TGCAGCGTTAGGGGTACCTACGAGCAGTACTTC. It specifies CSVRGTYEQYF.